The 32 T cell receptor beta chains presented below share a single source sample, sequenced in a study of beta chain features in type 1 diabetes. Of the isolated RNA, all was reverse transcribed, and so the sequenced material was expressed TCRB transcripts. TCRdb's table, derived via immunoSEQ multiplex PCR, lists solely in-frame clones and lacks some. There are 300,000 to 400,000 clones in the sample; around 10% occur only once, and approximately 0.6% lies in the top ten. No cognate antigen is known for these TCRs. Study observations and caveats: A moderate, significant TCRB CDR3 shortening appeared in type 1 diabetes across four CD4+ subsets.

The specimen was central memory CD4+ T cells from blood. The receptors derive from a man in his thirties or forties with type 1 diabetes.

This rearrangement joins TRBV11-2 to TRBJ1-2, with D unclear. There are 12 residues in the CDR3. The V end was cut by 1 base, the J end by 2 bases, with 2 bases between. Germline V lookup: CDR1 SGHAT, CDR2 FQNNGV. The CDR3 protein is CASSLGNYGYTF. CDR3 sequence (DNA): TGTGCCAGCAGCTTAGGGAACTATGGCTACACCTTC.

This clone was seen more than once but under ten times. The rearrangement links TRBV4-2 to TRBJ1-1; 8 bases match TRBD1. V trimming: 4 bases; J trimming: 5 bases; junction bases outside the gene matches: 9. Germline CDR1 and CDR2: LGHNA and YNFKEQ. The CDR3 contains 15 residues. The CDR3 here is CASSPKTGVGTEAFF. CDR3 bases: TGTGCCAGCAGCCCTAAGACAGGGGTGGGAACTGAAGCTTTCTTT.

This clone was found a few times. In the same sample, other DNA sequences code for this CDR3. V usage is TRBV7-2 and J usage is TRBJ1-4, with TRBD1 matching over 8 bases. With 5 bases clipped from V and 5 bases from J, the junction kept 7 bases outside the gene matches. The CDR3 covers 15 residues. Germline V gene sequence: CDR1 SGHTA, CDR2 FQGNSA. The CDR3 bases are TGTGCCAGCAGCAAACAGGGGGGAGAGAATGAAAAACTGTTTTTT. It is translated as CASSKQGGENEKLFF.

This chain joins TRBV29-1 and TRBJ1-2, with TRBD1 as a possible D gene (6 bases). The CDR3 has 11 residues. V gave up 6 bases and J gave up 5 bases, with 10 bases separating them. Germline values: CDR1 SQVTM, CDR2 ANQGSEA. The DNA for the CDR3 is TGCAGCGTGTTCCAGGGGTATGGCTACACCTTC. Translation gives CSVFQGYGYTF.

The V gene is TRBV7-2, the J gene TRBJ1-5; 7 positions match TRBD1. Germline CDR1 reads SGHTA; CDR2 reads FQGNSA. V was clipped by 6 bases and J by 2 bases; unmatched bases: 7. The CDR3 is 15 amino acids. The CDR3 reads CASSQKGAGNQPQHF. CDR3 DNA sequence: TGTGCCAGCAGTCAGAAGGGGGCCGGCAATCAGCCCCAGCATTTT.

This clone has a handful of counts. The chain joins TRBV9 to TRBJ2-6, with D hard to call. Trimming cost V 0 bases and J 0 bases, with 7 bases left between them. The V gene's germline CDR1 is SGDLS and CDR2 YYNGEE. The CDR3 runs 16 residues. CDR3 amino acids: CASSVGPGSGANVLTF. The CDR3 DNA follows: TGTGCCAGCAGCGTAGGACCGGGCTCTGGGGCCAACGTCCTGACTTTC. Complete variable domain (other parts from reference TRBV9 and TRBJ2-6): DSGVTQTPKHLITATGQRVTLRCSPRSGDLSVYWYQQSLDQGLQFLIQYYNGEERAKGNILERFSAQQFPDLHSELNLSSLELGDSALYFCASSVGPGSGANVLTFGAGSRLTVL.

This clone appeared a few times. The chain joins TRBV7-8 to TRBJ2-5; D possibly corresponds to TRBD2 (5 bases). Between the trimmed V and J ends, which lost 2 bases and 3 bases, there was a span of 7 bases. CDR1 and CDR2 from the germline V gene are SGHVS and FQNEAQ. There are 13 residues in the CDR3. CDR3 region: CASSLTGKETQYF. In DNA form, the CDR3 reads TGTGCCAGCAGCTTAACGGGAAAAGAGACCCAGTACTTC.

This clone was counted between two and nine times. V usage is TRBV7-6 and J usage is TRBJ2-3; D remains ambiguous. V lost 4 bases and J lost 2, with 7 bases in between. Germline-derived CDR1 and CDR2 are SGHVS and FNYEAQ. The CDR3 sequence is 13 residues long. The CDR3, as DNA: TGTGCCAGCAGCTCCTGGAACACAGATACGCAGTATTTT. This sequence encodes CASSSWNTDTQYF. The complete variable domain, with remaining parts taken from reference TRBV7-6 and TRBJ2-3, reads GAGVSQSPRYKVTKRGQDVALRCDPISGHVSLYWYRQALGQGPEFLTYFNYEAQQDKSGLPNDRFSAERPEGSISTLTIQRTEQRDSAMYRCASSSWNTDTQYFGPGTRLTVL.

The sample holds many counts of this clone. The chain is built from TRBV18 and TRBJ2-2; TRBD1 might be the D (5 bases). CDR1 is KGHSH and CDR2 is LQKENI in the germline V gene. This CDR3 spans 13 amino acids. The V end was cut by 2 bases, the J end by 7 bases, with 8 bases between. CDR3 nucleotides: TGTGCCAGCTCACCAGGACAAGGCGGGGAGCTGTTTTTT. Translated, it gives CASSPGQGGELFF.

This rearrangement joins TRBV6-1 to TRBJ2-2, with 10 bases lining up with TRBD2. This CDR3 comprises 14 residues. J gave up 6 bases and V 5 bases, and 3 bases lay outside the gene matches. CDR1 MNHNS and CDR2 SASEGT come from the germline V gene. DNA for the CDR3: TGTGCCAGCAGTTATGGACTAGCGGCCGGGGAGCTGTTTTTT. Its protein product is CASSYGLAAGELFF.

The rearrangement uses TRBV18 and TRBJ2-3; TRBD1 agrees at 7 bases. V was clipped by 3 bases and J by 3 bases; unmatched bases: 9. This CDR3 comprises 16 residues. CDR1 KGHSH and CDR2 LQKENI come from the germline V gene. The CDR3 region has the DNA TGTGCCAGCTCACCGAGGACAGGCAAGACAACAGATACGCAGTATTTT. Translating it yields CASSPRTGKTTDTQYF. Full variable domain (outside the CDR3, taken from reference TRBV18 and TRBJ2-3): NAGVMQNPRHLVRRRGQEARLRCSPMKGHSHVYWYRQLPEEGLKFMVYLQKENIIDESGMPKERFSAEFPKEGPSILRIQQVVRGDSAAYFCASSPRTGKTTDTQYFGPGTRLTVL.

This clone came up a few times. The chain is built from TRBV1 and TRBJ2-3; the listed D gene, TRBD2, was not tested against the DNA. TRBV1 counts as a pseudogene. The CDR3 sequence is 20 residues long. CDR3 DNA sequence: TGCACCAGCAGCCACCGAACAACGACTAGCGGGAGGGCCTGGGCAGATACGCAGTATTTT. Translation gives CTSSHRTTTSGRAWADTQYF.

CDR3 sequence (DNA): TGTGCCAGCTCACCACGGGGCAGGGGAGGTAATCAGCCCCAGCATTTT. Translating gives CASSPRGRGGNQPQHF. The chain couples TRBV18 to TRBJ1-5; D might be TRBD1 (6 bases). Germline CDR1 KGHSH, CDR2 LQKENI. V was pared by 1 base and J by 4 bases, with 14 bases between. The CDR3 is 16 residues long.

This clone was seen more than once but under ten times. V and J are TRBV7-2 and TRBJ1-4; possible D gene TRBD1, 5 bases. Germline V gives CDR1 SGHTA, CDR2 FQGNSA. V was pared by 2 bases and J by 7 bases, with 11 bases between. The CDR3 extends over 14 amino acids. CDR3 nucleotides: TGTGCCAGCAGCTTAAACAGTGGGGCTGAAAAACTGTTTTTT. It translates to CASSLNSGAEKLFF.

The chain uses TRBV28 and TRBJ2-7, with a possible D match to TRBD2 (6 bases). Germline V CDR1 and CDR2: MDHEN, SYDVKM. V lost 8 bases to trimming and J lost 4 bases, with 21 bases between them. The CDR3 has 15 residues. Written as DNA, the CDR3 is TGTGCCAGCGGTGGGGTGGGACTGTGGGCTTACGAGCAGTACTTC. Its protein is CASGGVGLWAYEQYF.

This sequence joins TRBV30 and TRBJ1-2; 7 nucleotides line up with TRBD1. The ends lost 2 bases at V and 2 bases at J; junction bases unmatched: 14. The CDR3 runs to 17 residues. Germline CDR1 is GTSNPN and CDR2 is SVGIG (reference sequence). DNA of the CDR3: TGTGCCTGGAGTCGAGGGAACAGGGGCATTTGGAACTATGGCTACACCTTC. Protein sequence: CAWSRGNRGIWNYGYTF.

DNA of the CDR3: TGTGCCAGCAGTGAAGACGGGACATCATGGGAGACCCAGTACTTC. It is translated as CASSEDGTSWETQYF. The rearrangement joins TRBV6-1 to TRBJ2-5; D is possibly TRBD1 (6 bases). The CDR3 is 15 amino acids. V lost 1 base to trimming and J lost 5 bases, with 14 bases between them. The germline V gene encodes CDR1 MNHNS and CDR2 SASEGT.

This chain links TRBV12-5 with TRBJ2-7, with 7 bases aligning to TRBD1. With 0 bases clipped from V and 4 bases from J, the junction kept 6 bases outside the gene matches. Germline V gene sequence: CDR1 LGHNT, CDR2 FRNRAP. There are 15 residues in the CDR3. Here the CDR3 reads CASGLVRQGTYEQYF. As DNA, the CDR3 is TGTGCTAGTGGTTTGGTACGACAGGGTACGTACGAGCAGTACTTC.

This clone was counted only a few times. CDR3 coding DNA: TGTGCCAGCAGCTTAACGGGAATCGGAGCTGGAAACACCATATATTTT. This sequence encodes CASSLTGIGAGNTIYF. This sequence joins TRBV7-9 and TRBJ1-3, with unresolved D. This CDR3 spans 16 amino acids. Trimming shortened V by 2 bases and J by 2 bases, and 13 bases separated the two germline ends. In germline, CDR1 is SEHNR, CDR2 FQNEAQ (reference sequence). Full variable domain (rest looked up from reference TRBV7-9 and TRBJ1-3): DTGVSQNPRHKITKRGQNVTFRCDPISEHNRLYWYRQTLGQGPEFLTYFQNEAQLEKSRLLSDRFSAERPKGSFSTLEIQRTEQGDSAMYLCASSLTGIGAGNTIYFGEGSWLTVV.

This clone occurred many times. The chain employs TRBV5-4 and TRBJ2-1; possibly TRBD1 for D (6 bases). The CDR3 spans 11 residues. Trimming stripped 5 bases from V and 14 bases from J, with 14 bases between. From germline, CDR1 is SGHNT and CDR2 YYREEE (reference sequence). Here the CDR3 DNA reads TGTGCCAGCAGTTTAGGTACAGGGAAGTTCTTC. Protein sequence: CASSLGTGKFF.

The chain carries TRBV28 and TRBJ1-5, with 7 bases identical to TRBD1. The V and J ends lost 7 bases and 3 bases, in that order; junction bases with no gene match: 9. CDR3 length: 15 amino acids. The germline CDR1 and CDR2 sequences are MDHEN and SYDVKM. The CDR3 reads CASMETGRDNQPQHF. As DNA, the CDR3 is TGTGCCAGCATGGAGACAGGGAGGGACAATCAGCCCCAGCATTTT.

The chain has TRBV28 and TRBJ1-1; TRBD1 matches at 7 bases. Germline assignment: CDR1 MDHEN and CDR2 SYDVKM. This CDR3 contains 14 residues. V gave up 7 bases and J gave up 4 bases; unmatched junction bases: 9. The CDR3 DNA reads TGTGCCAGCACTTCAACAGGGGAGGCCACTGAAGCTTTCTTT. Amino acid sequence: CASTSTGEATEAFF.

The V and J genes are TRBV18 and TRBJ1-2; D is uncertain. Germline V CDR1 and CDR2: KGHSH, LQKENI. The CDR3 length is 13 residues. V gave up 5 bases and J gave up 1 base, with 8 bases separating them. The CDR3 is CASSADFNYGYTF. The DNA for the CDR3 is TGTGCCAGCTCAGCCGACTTTAACTATGGCTACACCTTC.

This clone turned up a few times. The chain employs TRBV7-6 and TRBJ2-3; a weak D match, TRBD1 (5 bases). Looked up from germline, CDR1 is SGHVS and CDR2 is FNYEAQ. The CDR3 contains 13 residues. V lost 5 bases, J lost 8 bases, and 14 bases lay in between. CDR3 protein: CASSAVGEGTQYF. CDR3 DNA sequence: TGTGCCAGCAGCGCGGTAGGGGAAGGTACGCAGTATTTT.

This clone occurred a few times. The chain carries TRBV2 and TRBJ1-1; 8 bases line up with TRBD1. Trimming took 9 bases from V and 2 from J; bases not matched to a gene: 17. CDR1 SNHLY and CDR2 FYNNEI come from the germline V gene. There are 17 residues in the CDR3. The CDR3 loop is CARDAGGRRGSNTEAFF. The CDR3 coding sequence is TGTGCCAGAGATGCAGGGGGCCGCCGGGGGTCTAACACTGAAGCTTTCTTT.

The rearrangement joins TRBV6-6 to TRBJ1-3; perhaps TRBD1 as D (5 bases). The germline V gene encodes CDR1 MNHNY and CDR2 SVGAGI (reference sequence). The CDR3 has 15 amino acids. Trimming removed 8 bases from V and 0 bases from J, with 14 bases in between. The CDR3 sequence: CASCREGFSGNTIYF. The CDR3 bases are TGTGCCAGCTGCCGGGAGGGGTTCTCTGGAAACACCATATATTTT.

The CDR3 is CASSSTDRVNQETQYF. DNA for the CDR3: TGTGCCAGCAGTTCGACCGACAGGGTCAACCAAGAGACCCAGTACTTC. The chain has TRBV9 and TRBJ2-5, with TRBD1 matching 7 bases. The J segment lost 0 bases and the V segment lost 5 bases, leaving 10 bases of the junction unmatched. CDR1 is SGDLS, CDR2 YYNGEE, per germline. The CDR3 has 16 residues.

This clone has more than one count but fewer than ten. The rearrangement links TRBV7-3 to TRBJ2-2; 10 bases are a match to TRBD2. The CDR3 totals 18 residues. Losses at the gene ends were 0 bases for V and 6 bases for J; bases not matched to a gene: 10. CDR1 and CDR2 (germline): SGHTA, FQGTGA. CDR3 bases: TGTGCCAGCAGCTTAACAAGTTCTAGCGGGAGCGCATCCGGGGAGCTGTTTTTT. It codes for CASSLTSSSGSASGELFF.

The chain uses TRBV27 and TRBJ2-2; the D gene is possibly TRBD1 (8 bases). CDR3 length equals 19 residues. Germline CDR1 reads MNHEY; CDR2 reads SMNVEV (reference sequence). The V and J ends lost 6 bases and 3 bases respectively, with 26 bases between them. The CDR3 region is CASRPTSSRTGRDTGELFF. CDR3 in DNA: TGTGCCAGCAGGCCGACTAGTTCTAGGACAGGGAGGGACACCGGGGAGCTGTTTTTT.

In its sample, this clone was seen a few times. In DNA, the CDR3 is TGTGCCAGCAGCCCCAGTAGGGACGGTTATCAAGAGACCCAGTACTTC. It codes for CASSPSRDGYQETQYF. The chain employs TRBV11-1 and TRBJ2-5; D possibly matches TRBD1 or TRBD2 (5 bases each). Germline V gene data show CDR1 as SGHAT and CDR2 as FQDESV (reference sequence). V shed 5 bases and J shed 2 bases, with 18 bases lying between them. CDR3 length equals 16 residues.

This sequence joins TRBV10-3 and TRBJ2-3; 12 bases are a match to TRBD2. Germline CDR1 is ENHRY and CDR2 is SYGVKD. With 9 bases clipped from V and 3 bases from J, the junction kept 4 bases outside the gene matches. CDR3 length: 14 residues. CDR3 DNA sequence: TGTGCCATGACTAGCGGGAGTCGAACAGATACGCAGTATTTT. Translated: CAMTSGSRTDTQYF.

This clone has only a few counts. V usage is TRBV7-6 and J usage is TRBJ1-3, with D possibly being TRBD1 (5 bases). This CDR3 region has 15 residues. Trimming left V 4 bases short and J 4 bases short, with 14 bases between. CDR1 is SGHVS, CDR2 FNYEAQ, per germline. The CDR3 reads CASSSSYRQGNTIYF. The DNA for the CDR3 is TGTGCCAGCAGCTCCTCCTACCGACAGGGAAACACCATATATTTT.